The rows below give T cell receptor beta chains drawn from one sample of a study of radiation and T cells in renal cell carcinoma. Sequencing used immunoSEQ multiplex PCR; TCRdb keeps in-frame clones, though not all of them. The sample contains 50,000 to 75,000 clones, around 78% of which appear only once. Source: blood, taken from a patient whose treatment included radiotherapy and nephrectomy. The receptors here all came from a man aged 55 to 70 with renal cell carcinoma. The CDR3 runs from the conserved cysteine through the conserved F or W. A D gene is named only where the DNA matches it firmly. Clone sizes are given selectively: once, few, many, or a class where the clone is expanded.

D: .
V: TRBV18
J: TRBJ1-5
size: once
DNA: TGTGCCAGCTCACCATCCCCTACAGGGTCGGAGCCCCAGCATTTT
CDR3: CASSPSPTGSEPQHF

D: .
V: TRBV4-1
J: TRBJ1-4
size: few
DNA: TGCGCCAGCAGCCATGATGGGAGGGAGGAAAAACTGTTTTTT
CDR3: CASSHDGREEKLFF

D: TRBD2
V: TRBV5-4
J: TRBJ2-1
size: .
DNA: TGTGCCAGCAGCTGGACTAGCGGGAGCAATGAGCAGTTCTTC
CDR3: CASSWTSGSNEQFF

D: TRBD1
V: TRBV5-1
J: TRBJ1-1
size: .
DNA: TGCGCCAGCAGCTTGGCCCGACAGGGAGGCGGCACTGAAGCTTTCTTT
CDR3: CASSLARQGGGTEAFF

D: TRBD2
V: TRBV7-2
J: TRBJ2-2
size: .
DNA: TGTGCCAGCACGGCGGGGGCGAACACCGGGGAGCTGTTTTTT
CDR3: CASTAGANTGELFF

D: .
V: TRBV29-1
J: TRBJ1-2
size: few
DNA: TGCAGCGTACAAAGGGGAGATGGCTACACCTTC
CDR3: CSVQRGDGYTF

D: .
V: TRBV29-1
J: TRBJ1-2
size: .
DNA: TGCAGCGTTGAAGGATTAGGGCAGGGTGGGAGCTACACCTTC
CDR3: CSVEGLGQGGSYTF

D: TRBD1
V: TRBV10-1
J: TRBJ2-7
size: .
DNA: TGCGCCAGCAGTGAGCTGAACAGGGGTAACTACGAGCAGTACTTC
CDR3: CASSELNRGNYEQYF

D: TRBD1
V: TRBV5-6
J: TRBJ2-3
size: .
DNA: TGTGCCAGCAGCTTGGGACAGGGGACCACAGATACGCAGTATTTT
CDR3: CASSLGQGTTDTQYF

D: .
V: TRBV5-5
J: TRBJ2-3
size: .
DNA: TGTGCCAGCAGCTACCGGGACGGCACAGATACGCAGTATTTT
CDR3: CASSYRDGTDTQYF

D: .
V: TRBV6-6
J: TRBJ1-4
size: .
DNA: TGTGCCAGCAGTGCGAAACAGGGTTCGGGGCGCGAAAAACTGTTTTTT
CDR3: CASSAKQGSGREKLFF

D: TRBD1
V: TRBV7-2
J: TRBJ1-2
size: .
DNA: TGTGCCAGCAGCCCCGGACAGGCTAACTATGGCTACACCTTC
CDR3: CASSPGQANYGYTF

D: .
V: TRBV18
J: TRBJ2-2
size: .
DNA: TGTGCCAGCTCGACAGGTCGAACCGGGGAGCTGTTTTTT
CDR3: CASSTGRTGELFF

D: .
V: TRBV30
J: TRBJ2-3
size: .
DNA: TGTGCCTGGAGTGTGGGCCCAATGGGTGGTACGCAGTATTTT
CDR3: CAWSVGPMGGTQYF

D: TRBD2
V: TRBV19
J: TRBJ2-7
size: .
DNA: TGTGCCAGTAGGAGTGGCGGAAGCGGGGGCTACGAGCAGTACTTC
CDR3: CASRSGGSGGYEQYF

D: .
V: TRBV9
J: TRBJ2-7
size: .
DNA: TGTGCCAGCAGCGTAGGGGGCGGGGCCTACGAGCAGTACTTC
CDR3: CASSVGGGAYEQYF

D: .
V: TRBV10-3
J: TRBJ1-6
size: many
DNA: TGTGCCATCAGTGACGGAAACCTGGATCCACCCCTCCACTTT
CDR3: CAISDGNLDPPLHF

D: .
V: TRBV11-2
J: TRBJ1-1
size: .
DNA: TGTGCCAGCAGCTTAAGAGGGACTGAAGCTTTCTTT
CDR3: CASSLRGTEAFF

D: .
V: TRBV10-3
J: TRBJ2-7
size: few
DNA: TGTGCCACTTATTCGGCGGAGCCTGAACTGGAAGAGCAGTACTTC
CDR3: CATYSAEPELEEQYF

D: .
V: TRBV7-2
J: TRBJ1-2
size: .
DNA: TGTGCCAGCAGCTTAGCGCCAGGGTCGAGTGGTGGCTACACCTTC
CDR3: CASSLAPGSSGGYTF

D: .
V: TRBV18
J: TRBJ2-2
size: .
DNA: TGTGCCAGCTCACCACCGGGGGGCAGAAACACCGGGGAGCTGTTTTTT
CDR3: CASSPPGGRNTGELFF

D: TRBD2
V: TRBV5-1
J: TRBJ2-1
size: .
DNA: TGCGCCAGCAGCTCATCTAGCGGGATCAACAATGAGCAGTTCTTC
CDR3: CASSSSSGINNEQFF

D: .
V: TRBV2
J: TRBJ1-1
size: few
DNA: TGTGCCGGTCGAGCCCGCAGCGTGAACACTGAAGCTTTCTTT
CDR3: CAGRARSVNTEAFF

D: TRBD2
V: TRBV19
J: TRBJ2-2
size: .
DNA: TGTGCCAGTAGTATCTTGGGAGGGCCCGGGGAGCTGTTTTTT
CDR3: CASSILGGPGELFF

D: .
V: TRBV5-1
J: TRBJ2-5
size: .
DNA: TGCGCCAGCAGCCCCCGGGACGTAGCCTCAGAGACCCAGTACTTC
CDR3: CASSPRDVASETQYF

D: .
V: TRBV12-5
J: TRBJ2-5
size: .
DNA: TGTGCTAGTGGTTTGAACAAACAGGGTAGGGAGACCCAGTACTTC
CDR3: CASGLNKQGRETQYF

D: .
V: TRBV7-2
J: TRBJ2-3
size: .
DNA: TGTGCCAGCAGCTTATTCCTGGACTCCCCAGATACGCAGTATTTT
CDR3: CASSLFLDSPDTQYF

D: .
V: TRBV11-2
J: TRBJ2-1
size: .
DNA: TGTGCCAGCAGCTTAGAGCTGGGGAGGTCTAGGCAGTTCTTC
CDR3: CASSLELGRSRQFF

D: TRBD2
V: TRBV5-1
J: TRBJ2-1
size: .
DNA: TGCGCCAGCAGCTTGGGGACTAGCGGGGGGCTGTCCAATGAGCAGTTCTTC
CDR3: CASSLGTSGGLSNEQFF

D: .
V: TRBV4-2
J: TRBJ2-5
size: once
DNA: TGTGCCAGCAGCCAGATCCTAGAGGGTTGGGCCACTCAAGAGACCCAGTACTTC
CDR3: CASSQILEGWATQETQYF

D: .
V: TRBV7-9
J: TRBJ1-2
size: .
DNA: TGTGCCAGCAGTCAACCAGGGGCGCCTGGCTACACCTTC
CDR3: CASSQPGAPGYTF

D: .
V: TRBV6-1
J: TRBJ2-7
size: .
DNA: TGTGCCAGCACAAATACCTACGAGCAGTACTTC
CDR3: CASTNTYEQYF

D: .
V: TRBV5-1
J: TRBJ2-6
size: few
DNA: TGCGCCAGCAGCATGGGGGACTCTGGGGCCAACGTCCTGACTTTC
CDR3: CASSMGDSGANVLTF

D: .
V: TRBV30
J: TRBJ2-5
size: .
DNA: TGTGCCTGGAGGCTACTAACCCAAGAGACCCAGTACTTC
CDR3: CAWRLLTQETQYF

D: .
V: TRBV7-8
J: TRBJ1-6
size: .
DNA: TGTGCCAGCAGCCCCGGCAGGGTCAATTCACCCCTCCACTTT
CDR3: CASSPGRVNSPLHF

D: .
V: TRBV15
J: TRBJ1-1
size: .
DNA: TGTGCCACCAGCAGAGAACGAGACAGTACTGAAGCTTTCTTT
CDR3: CATSRERDSTEAFF

D: .
V: TRBV30
J: TRBJ1-4
size: .
DNA: TGTGCCTGGACGAGTCAGGGAAATGAAAAACTGTTTTTT
CDR3: CAWTSQGNEKLFF